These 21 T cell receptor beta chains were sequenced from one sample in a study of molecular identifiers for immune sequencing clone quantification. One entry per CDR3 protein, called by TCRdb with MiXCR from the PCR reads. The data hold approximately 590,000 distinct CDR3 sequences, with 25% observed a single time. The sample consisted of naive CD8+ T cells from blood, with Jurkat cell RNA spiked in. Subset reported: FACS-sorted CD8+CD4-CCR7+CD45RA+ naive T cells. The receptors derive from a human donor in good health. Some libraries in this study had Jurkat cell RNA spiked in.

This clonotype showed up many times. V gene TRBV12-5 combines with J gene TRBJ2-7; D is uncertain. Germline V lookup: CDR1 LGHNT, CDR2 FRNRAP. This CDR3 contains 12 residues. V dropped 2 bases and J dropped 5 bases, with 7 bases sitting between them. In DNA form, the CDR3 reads TGTGCTAGTGGTTTGCCTCCCCACGAGCAGTACTTC. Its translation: CASGLPPHEQYF.

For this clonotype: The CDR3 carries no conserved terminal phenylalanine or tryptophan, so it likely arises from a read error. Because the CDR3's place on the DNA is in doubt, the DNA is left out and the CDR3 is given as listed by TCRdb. The chain's CDR3 is CSVGTGNTGELFL. The chain links TRBV29-1 to TRBJ2-2; no DNA check was done on the table's D call, TRBD1. The CDR3 is 13 amino acids long, termini counted. Germline V gene sequence: CDR1 SQVTM, CDR2 ANQGSEA.

For the CDR3, the DNA is TGTGCCAGCAACCCCCCCCTTGGCACAGATACGCAGTATTTT. Residues: CASNPPLGTDTQYF. This chain joins TRBV27 and TRBJ2-3; D is ambiguous. CDR1 MNHEY and CDR2 SMNVEV come from the germline V gene (reference sequence). This CDR3 has 14 amino acids. Trimming pared 7 bases from V and 1 base from J, leaving 12 bases between.

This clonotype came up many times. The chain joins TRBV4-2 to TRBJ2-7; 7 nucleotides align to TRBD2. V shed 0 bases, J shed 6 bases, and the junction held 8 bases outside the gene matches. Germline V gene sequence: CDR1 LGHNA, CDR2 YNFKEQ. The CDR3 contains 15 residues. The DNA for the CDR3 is TGTGCCAGCAGCCAAGATCCAGCGGGATCGGCCGAGCAGTACTTC. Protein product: CASSQDPAGSAEQYF.

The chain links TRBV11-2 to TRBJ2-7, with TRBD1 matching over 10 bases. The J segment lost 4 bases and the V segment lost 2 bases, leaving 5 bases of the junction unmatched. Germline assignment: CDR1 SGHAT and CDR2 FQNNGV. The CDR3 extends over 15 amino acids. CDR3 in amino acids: CASSLFGTGEYEQYF. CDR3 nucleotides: TGTGCCAGCAGCTTATTTGGGACAGGGGAGTACGAGCAGTACTTC.

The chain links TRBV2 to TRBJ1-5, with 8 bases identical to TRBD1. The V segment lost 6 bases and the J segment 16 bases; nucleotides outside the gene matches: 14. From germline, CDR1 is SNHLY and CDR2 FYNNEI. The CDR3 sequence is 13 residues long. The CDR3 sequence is CASRSGWDRHSHF. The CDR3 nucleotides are TGTGCCAGCAGATCCGGATGGGACAGGCACAGTCATTTT.

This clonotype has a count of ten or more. This CDR3 is CASSLGKTYEQYF. CDR3 sequence (DNA): TGTGCCAGCAGTTTAGGGAAAACCTACGAGCAGTACTTC. The rearrangement joins TRBV27 to TRBJ2-7; no clear D. The CDR3 loop spans 13 amino acids. The V and J ends lost 2 bases and 2 bases respectively, with 7 bases between them. Germline values: CDR1 MNHEY, CDR2 SMNVEV (reference sequence).

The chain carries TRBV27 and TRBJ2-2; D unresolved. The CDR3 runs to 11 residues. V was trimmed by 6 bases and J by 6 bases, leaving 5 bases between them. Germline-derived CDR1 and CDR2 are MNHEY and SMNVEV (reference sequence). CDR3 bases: TGTGCCAGCAGAGTGGCCGGGGAGCTGTTTTTT. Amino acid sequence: CASRVAGELFF.

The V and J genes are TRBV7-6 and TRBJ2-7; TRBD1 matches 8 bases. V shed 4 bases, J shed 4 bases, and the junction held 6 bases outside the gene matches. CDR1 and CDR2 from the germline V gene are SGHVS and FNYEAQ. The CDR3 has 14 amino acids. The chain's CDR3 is CASSSTGVLYEQYF. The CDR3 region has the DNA TGTGCCAGCAGCTCGACAGGGGTCTTGTACGAGCAGTACTTC. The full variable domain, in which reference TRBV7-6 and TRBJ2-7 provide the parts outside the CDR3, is GAGVSQSPRYKVTKRGQDVALRCDPISGHVSLYWYRQALGQGPEFLTYFNYEAQQDKSGLPNDRFSAERPEGSISTLTIQRTEQRDSAMYRCASSSTGVLYEQYFGPGTRLTVT.

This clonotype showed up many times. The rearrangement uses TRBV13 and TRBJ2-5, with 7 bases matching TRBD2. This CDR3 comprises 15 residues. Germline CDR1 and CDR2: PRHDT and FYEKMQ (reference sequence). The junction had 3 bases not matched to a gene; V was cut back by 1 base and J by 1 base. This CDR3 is CASSLAGGLQETQYF. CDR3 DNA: TGTGCCAGCAGCTTAGCGGGGGGACTCCAAGAGACCCAGTACTTC.

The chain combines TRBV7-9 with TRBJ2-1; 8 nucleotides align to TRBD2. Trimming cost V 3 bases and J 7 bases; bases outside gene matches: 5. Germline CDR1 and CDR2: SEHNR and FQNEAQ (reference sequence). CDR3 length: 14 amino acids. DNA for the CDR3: TGTGCCAGCAGCTTCGGGGGGGGTCAGAATGAGCAGTTCTTC. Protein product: CASSFGGGQNEQFF.

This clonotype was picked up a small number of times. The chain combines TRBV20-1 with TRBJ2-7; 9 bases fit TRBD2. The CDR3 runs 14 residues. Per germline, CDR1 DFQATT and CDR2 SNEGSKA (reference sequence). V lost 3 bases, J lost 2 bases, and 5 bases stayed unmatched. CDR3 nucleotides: TGCAGTGCTAGCCCGACTAGCGGAACCTACGAGCAGTACTTC. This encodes CSASPTSGTYEQYF.

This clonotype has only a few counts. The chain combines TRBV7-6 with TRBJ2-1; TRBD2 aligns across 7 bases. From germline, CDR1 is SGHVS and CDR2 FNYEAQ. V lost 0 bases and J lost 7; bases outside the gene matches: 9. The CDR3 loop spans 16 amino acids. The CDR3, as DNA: TGTGCCAGCAGCTTAGCAGTGACTAGCTCGGGGAATGAGCAGTTCTTC. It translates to CASSLAVTSSGNEQFF.

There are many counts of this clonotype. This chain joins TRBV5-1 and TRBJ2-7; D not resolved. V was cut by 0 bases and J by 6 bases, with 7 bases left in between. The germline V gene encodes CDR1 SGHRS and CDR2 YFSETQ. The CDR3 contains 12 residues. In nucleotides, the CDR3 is TGCGCCAGCAGCTTGGTAGGGTCCGAGCAGTACTTC. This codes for CASSLVGSEQYF.

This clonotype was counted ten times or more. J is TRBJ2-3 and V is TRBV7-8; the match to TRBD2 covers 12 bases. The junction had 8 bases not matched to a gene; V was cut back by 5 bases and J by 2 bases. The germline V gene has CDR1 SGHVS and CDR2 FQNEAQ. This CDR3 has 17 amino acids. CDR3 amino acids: CASSHQLAGGNTDTQYF. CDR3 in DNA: TGTGCCAGCAGCCACCAACTAGCGGGGGGTAACACAGATACGCAGTATTTT.

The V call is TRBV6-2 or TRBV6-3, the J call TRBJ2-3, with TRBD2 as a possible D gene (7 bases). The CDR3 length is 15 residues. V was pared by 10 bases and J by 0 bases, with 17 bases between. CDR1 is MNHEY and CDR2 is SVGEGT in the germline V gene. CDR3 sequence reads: CATRGGTLSTDTQYF. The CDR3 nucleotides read TGTGCCACCAGGGGAGGGACTCTCAGCACAGATACGCAGTATTTT.

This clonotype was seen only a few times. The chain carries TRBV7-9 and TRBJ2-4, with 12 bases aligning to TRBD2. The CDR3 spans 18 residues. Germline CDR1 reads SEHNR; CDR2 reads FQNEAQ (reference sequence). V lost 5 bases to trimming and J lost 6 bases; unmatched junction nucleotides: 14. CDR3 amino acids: CASSPKPSGRAGGNIQYF. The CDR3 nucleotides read TGTGCCAGCAGCCCAAAGCCTAGCGGGAGGGCCGGAGGAAACATTCAGTACTTC.

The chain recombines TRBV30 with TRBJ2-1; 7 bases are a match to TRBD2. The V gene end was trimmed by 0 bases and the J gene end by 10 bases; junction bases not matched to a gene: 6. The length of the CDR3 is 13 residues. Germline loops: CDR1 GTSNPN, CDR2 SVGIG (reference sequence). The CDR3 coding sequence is TGTGCCTGGAGTGTACTAGCGTTTGGGGAGCAGTTCTTC. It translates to CAWSVLAFGEQFF.

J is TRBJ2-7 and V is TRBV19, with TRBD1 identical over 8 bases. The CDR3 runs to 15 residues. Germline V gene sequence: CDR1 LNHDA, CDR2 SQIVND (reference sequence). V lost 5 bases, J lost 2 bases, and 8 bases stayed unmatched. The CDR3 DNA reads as TGTGCCAGTAGTGTCGGGACAGGACGAGCCTACGAGCAGTACTTC. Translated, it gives CASSVGTGRAYEQYF.

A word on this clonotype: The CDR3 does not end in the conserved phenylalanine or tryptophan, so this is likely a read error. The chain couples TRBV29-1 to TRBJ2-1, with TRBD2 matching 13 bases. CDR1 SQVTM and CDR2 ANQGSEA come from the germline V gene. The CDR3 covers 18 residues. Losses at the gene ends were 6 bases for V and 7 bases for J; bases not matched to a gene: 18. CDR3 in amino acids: CSVGPGTSGREGSNEQFS. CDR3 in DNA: TGCAGCGTAGGCCCGGGAACTAGCGGGAGGGAAGGGAGTAATGAGCAGTTCTCC.

The CDR3 spells CASSQDRWGNQPQHF. The DNA for the CDR3 is TGCGCCAGCAGCCAAGATCGATGGGGGAATCAGCCCCAGCATTTT. The V gene is TRBV4-3, the J gene TRBJ1-5, with TRBD1 as a possible D gene (5 bases). V dropped 0 bases and J dropped 4 bases, with 10 bases sitting between them. The CDR3 is made up of 15 amino acids. Germline V CDR1 and CDR2: LGHNA, YSLEER.